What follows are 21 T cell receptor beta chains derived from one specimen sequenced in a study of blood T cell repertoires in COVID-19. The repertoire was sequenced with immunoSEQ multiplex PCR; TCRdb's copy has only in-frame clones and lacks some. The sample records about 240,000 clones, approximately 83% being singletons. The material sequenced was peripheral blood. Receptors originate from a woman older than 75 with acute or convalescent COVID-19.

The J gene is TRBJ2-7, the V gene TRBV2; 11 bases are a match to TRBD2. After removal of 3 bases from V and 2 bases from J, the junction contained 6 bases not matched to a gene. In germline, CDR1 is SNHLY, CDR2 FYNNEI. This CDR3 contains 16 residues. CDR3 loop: CASSEGLAGGTYEQYF. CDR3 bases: TGTGCCAGCAGTGAGGGGCTAGCGGGGGGTACCTACGAGCAGTACTTC.

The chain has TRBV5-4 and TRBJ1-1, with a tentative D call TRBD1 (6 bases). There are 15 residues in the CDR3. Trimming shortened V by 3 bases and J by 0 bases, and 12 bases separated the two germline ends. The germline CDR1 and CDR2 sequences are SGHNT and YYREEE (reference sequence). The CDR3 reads CASSSQGSLNTEAFF. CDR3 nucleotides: TGTGCCAGCAGCTCGCAGGGGAGTTTGAACACTGAAGCTTTCTTT.

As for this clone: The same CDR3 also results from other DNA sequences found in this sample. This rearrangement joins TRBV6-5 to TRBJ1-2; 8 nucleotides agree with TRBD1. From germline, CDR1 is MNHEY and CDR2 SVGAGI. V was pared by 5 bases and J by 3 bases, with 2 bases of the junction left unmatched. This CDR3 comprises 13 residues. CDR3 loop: CASSLTGDYGYTF. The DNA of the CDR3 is TGTGCCAGCAGTCTGACAGGGGACTATGGCTACACCTTC.

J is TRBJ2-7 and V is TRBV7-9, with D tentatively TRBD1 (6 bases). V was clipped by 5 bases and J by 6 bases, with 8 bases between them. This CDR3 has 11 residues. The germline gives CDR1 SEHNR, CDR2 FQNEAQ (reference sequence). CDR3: CASSTGPEQYF. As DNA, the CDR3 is TGTGCCAGCAGCACAGGGCCCGAGCAGTACTTC.

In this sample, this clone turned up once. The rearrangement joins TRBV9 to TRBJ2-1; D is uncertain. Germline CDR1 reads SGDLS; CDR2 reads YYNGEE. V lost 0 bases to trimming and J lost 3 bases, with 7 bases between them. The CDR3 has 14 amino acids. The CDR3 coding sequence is TGTGCCAGCAGCGTAGATCAGGACTACAATGAGCAGTTCTTC. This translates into CASSVDQDYNEQFF.

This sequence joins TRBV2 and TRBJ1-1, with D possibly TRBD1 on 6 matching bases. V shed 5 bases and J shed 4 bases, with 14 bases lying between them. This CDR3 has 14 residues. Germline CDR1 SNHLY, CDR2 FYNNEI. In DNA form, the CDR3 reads TGTGCCAGCAGTAACGACAGGCGAAGCACTGAAGCTTTCTTT. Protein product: CASSNDRRSTEAFF.

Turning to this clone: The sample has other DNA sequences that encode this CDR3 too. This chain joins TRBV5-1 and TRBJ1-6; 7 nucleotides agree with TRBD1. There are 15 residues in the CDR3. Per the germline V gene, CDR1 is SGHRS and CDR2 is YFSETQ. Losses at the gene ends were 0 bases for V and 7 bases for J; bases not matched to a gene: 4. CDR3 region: CASSLEGAGNSPLHF. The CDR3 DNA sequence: TGCGCCAGCAGCTTGGAGGGGGCAGGGAATTCACCCCTCCACTTT.

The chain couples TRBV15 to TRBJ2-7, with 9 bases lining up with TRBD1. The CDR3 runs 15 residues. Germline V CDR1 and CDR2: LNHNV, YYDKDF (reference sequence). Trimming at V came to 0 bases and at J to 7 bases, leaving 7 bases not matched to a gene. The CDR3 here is CATSRERDRVNEQYF. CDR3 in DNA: TGTGCCACCAGCAGAGAAAGGGACAGGGTTAATGAGCAGTACTTC.

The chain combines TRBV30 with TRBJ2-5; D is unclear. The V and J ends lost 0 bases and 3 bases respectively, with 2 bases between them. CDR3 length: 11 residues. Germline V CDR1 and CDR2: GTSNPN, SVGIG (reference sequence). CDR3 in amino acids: CAWSVKETQYF. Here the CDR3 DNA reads TGTGCCTGGAGTGTTAAAGAGACCCAGTACTTC.

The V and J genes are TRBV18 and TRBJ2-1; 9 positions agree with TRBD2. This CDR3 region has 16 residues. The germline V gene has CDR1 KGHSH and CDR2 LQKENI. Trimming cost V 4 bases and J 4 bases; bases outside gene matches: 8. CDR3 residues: CASSLRGGAEYNEQFF. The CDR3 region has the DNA TGTGCCAGCTCACTTCGCGGGGGGGCCGAGTACAATGAGCAGTTCTTC.

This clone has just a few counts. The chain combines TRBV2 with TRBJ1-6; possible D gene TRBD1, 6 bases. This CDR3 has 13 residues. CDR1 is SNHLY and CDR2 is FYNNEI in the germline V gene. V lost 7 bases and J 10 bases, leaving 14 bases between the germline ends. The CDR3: CASNRAGDSPLHF. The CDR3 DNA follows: TGTGCCAGCAATCGAGCAGGGGACTCACCCCTCCACTTT.

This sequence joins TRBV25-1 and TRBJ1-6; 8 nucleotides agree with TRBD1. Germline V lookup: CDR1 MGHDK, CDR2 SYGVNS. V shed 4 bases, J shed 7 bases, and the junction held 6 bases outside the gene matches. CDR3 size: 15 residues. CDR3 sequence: CASSADRALNSPLHF. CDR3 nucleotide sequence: TGTGCCAGCAGTGCGGACAGGGCCCTCAATTCACCCCTCCACTTT. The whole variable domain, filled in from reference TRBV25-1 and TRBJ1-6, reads EADIYQTPRYLVIGTGKKITLECSQTMGHDKMYWYQQDPGMELHLIHYSYGVNSTEKGDLSSESTVSRIRTEHFPLTLESARPSHTSQYLCASSADRALNSPLHFGNGTRLTVT.

The CDR3 spells CASSPTSSGANVLTF. CDR3 sequence (DNA): TGTGCCAGCAGCCCGACTAGCTCTGGGGCCAACGTCCTGACTTTC. The rearrangement links TRBV5-4 to TRBJ2-6; maybe TRBD2 (6 bases). Germline values: CDR1 SGHNT, CDR2 YYREEE (reference sequence). This CDR3 is 15 amino acids long. With 4 bases removed from V and 0 bases from J, the gap between germline ends came to 8 bases.

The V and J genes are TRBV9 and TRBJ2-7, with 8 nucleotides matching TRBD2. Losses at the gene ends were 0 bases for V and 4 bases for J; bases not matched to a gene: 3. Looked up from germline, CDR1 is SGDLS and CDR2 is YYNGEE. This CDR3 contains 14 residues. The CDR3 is CASSVEAGGYEQYF. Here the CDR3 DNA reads TGTGCCAGCAGCGTAGAGGCGGGGGGTTACGAGCAGTACTTC.

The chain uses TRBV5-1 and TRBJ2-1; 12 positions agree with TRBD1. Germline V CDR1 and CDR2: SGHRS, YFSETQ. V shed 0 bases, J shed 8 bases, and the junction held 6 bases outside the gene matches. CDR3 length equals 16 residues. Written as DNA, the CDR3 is TGCGCCAGCAGCTTGGATCCGGGACAGGGGGCGTATGAGCAGTTCTTC. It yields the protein CASSLDPGQGAYEQFF.

DNA of the CDR3: TGTGCCAGCAGTTTATTGGTGGGCCTGAACACTGAAGCTTTCTTT. Protein: CASSLLVGLNTEAFF. The genes are TRBV28 and TRBJ1-1; unclear D gene. Trimming removed 1 base from V and 0 bases from J, with 9 bases in between. CDR1 is MDHEN, CDR2 SYDVKM, per germline. The length of the CDR3 is 15 residues.

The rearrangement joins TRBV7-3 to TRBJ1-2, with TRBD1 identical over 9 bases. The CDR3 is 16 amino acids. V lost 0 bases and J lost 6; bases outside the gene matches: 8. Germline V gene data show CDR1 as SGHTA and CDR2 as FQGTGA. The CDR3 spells CASSLTGDRERNGYTF. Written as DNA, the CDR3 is TGTGCCAGCAGCTTAACGGGGGACAGGGAGAGAAATGGCTACACCTTC.

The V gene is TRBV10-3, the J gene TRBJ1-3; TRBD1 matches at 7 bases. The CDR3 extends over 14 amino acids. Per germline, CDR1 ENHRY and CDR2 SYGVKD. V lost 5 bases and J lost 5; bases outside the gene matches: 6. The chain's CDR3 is CAISRPGQRNTIYF. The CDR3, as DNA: TGTGCCATCAGTAGACCGGGACAGAGAAACACCATATATTTT.

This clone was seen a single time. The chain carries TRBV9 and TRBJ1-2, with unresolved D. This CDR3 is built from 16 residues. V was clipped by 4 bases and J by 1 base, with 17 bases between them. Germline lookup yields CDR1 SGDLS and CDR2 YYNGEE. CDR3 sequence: CASSPEASLSNYGYTF. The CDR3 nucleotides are TGTGCCAGCAGCCCAGAGGCCAGCCTCAGTAACTATGGCTACACCTTC.

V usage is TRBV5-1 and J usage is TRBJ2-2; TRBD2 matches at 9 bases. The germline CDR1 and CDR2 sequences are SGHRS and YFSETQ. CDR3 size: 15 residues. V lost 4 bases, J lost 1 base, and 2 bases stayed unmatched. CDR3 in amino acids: CASSPAGGNTGELFF. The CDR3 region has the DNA TGCGCCAGCAGCCCAGCGGGGGGGAACACCGGGGAGCTGTTTTTT. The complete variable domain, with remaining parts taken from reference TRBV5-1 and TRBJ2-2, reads KAGVTQTPRYLIKTRGQQVTLSCSPISGHRSVSWYQQTPGQGLQFLFEYFSETQRNKGNFPGRFSGRQFSNSRSEMNVSTLELGDSALYLCASSPAGGNTGELFFGEGSRLTVL.

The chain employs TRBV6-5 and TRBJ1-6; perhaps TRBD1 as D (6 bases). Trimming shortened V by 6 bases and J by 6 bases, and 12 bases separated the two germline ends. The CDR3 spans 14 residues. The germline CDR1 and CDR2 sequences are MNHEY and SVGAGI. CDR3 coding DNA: TGTGCCAGCAGCCTAGGACAGATTAATTCACCCCTCCACTTT. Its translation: CASSLGQINSPLHF.